The TCR beta chain described here comes from a study of radiotherapy plus CTLA-4 blockade in lung cancer. Regarding the study as a whole: Subsequent to radiotherapy plus ipilimumab, tumor-derived TCR clones underwent expansion in blood. Alongside interferon-beta, early blood T cell clone dynamics were reportedly the best predictor of response.

TCRdb's copy holds only in-frame clones and misses some; the assay was immunoSEQ multiplex PCR. Among around 42,000 clones listed, more than 60% were seen once. With regard to this clone: What it binds is not known.

Treatment of patients with chemo-refractory metastatic non-small-cell lung cancer consisted of focal radiation plus CTLA-4 blockade with ipilimumab. V was clipped by 3 bases and J by 2 bases, with 6 bases between them. Per the germline V gene, CDR1 is SGHTA and CDR2 is FQGNSA. The CDR3 consists of 13 residues. The material was peripheral blood, obtained from a patient treated with radiotherapy plus ipilimumab. The TCR comes from a human donor with non-small cell lung cancer who had a partial response to radiotherapy plus ipilimumab. This chain uses TRBV7-2 with TRBJ2-3; D is undetermined. CDR3 loop: CASSFSFTDTQYF. The CDR3 DNA follows: TGTGCCAGCAGCTTCTCCTTCACAGATACGCAGTATTTT.